The next 27 T cell receptor beta chains were all read from a single sample in a study of blood T cells in healthy people across ages. With a J-beta primer mix and a sample-barcoded 5' primer, a second PCR ran about 7 to 12 cycles. TCRdb recomputed calls from the 5' RACE reads with MiXCR, one row per CDR3 protein. In the table there are about 620,000 distinct CDR3 sequences, about 51% of which are singletons. The source material was blood. These receptors all stem from an elderly woman in good health.

The CDR3 region has the DNA TGCGCCAGCAGCTTGGGTGACAGGAATCAGCCCCAGCATTTT. Encoded protein: CASSLGDRNQPQHF. The V and J genes are TRBV5-1 and TRBJ1-5; a weak D match, TRBD1 (6 bases). Trimming removed 0 bases at V and 4 bases at J, with 8 bases between. This CDR3 is 14 amino acids long. Germline loops: CDR1 SGHRS, CDR2 YFSETQ.

This clonotype was seen a few times. The V and J genes are TRBV14 and TRBJ1-2, with 12 positions matching TRBD1. Looked up from germline, CDR1 is SGHDN and CDR2 is FVKESK. The junction had 13 bases not matched to a gene; V was cut back by 6 bases and J by 8 bases. CDR3 length: 16 residues. CDR3 nucleotides: TGTGCCAGCAGTCCAAGATGGGGGACAGGGGGCCAAGGCTACACCTTC. Its protein is CASSPRWGTGGQGYTF.

This chain uses TRBV20-1 with TRBJ2-5; 7 nucleotides match TRBD1. Germline-derived CDR1 and CDR2 are DFQATT and SNEGSKA (reference sequence). The ends lost 1 base at V and 7 bases at J; junction bases unmatched: 12. This CDR3 has 15 residues. The CDR3 DNA sequence: TGCAGTGCTAGAGGGCGACAGGGCCGCGGAGGGACCCAGTACTTC. Translation: CSARGRQGRGGTQYF.

This sequence joins TRBV15 and TRBJ2-4, with D maybe TRBD2 (5 bases). V was shortened by 0 bases and J by 1 base, with 10 bases between the two germline ends. Germline V gene data show CDR1 as LNHNV and CDR2 as YYDKDF (reference sequence). The CDR3 loop spans 16 amino acids. CDR3 loop: CATSRDLGVAKNIQYF. CDR3 nucleotide sequence: TGTGCCACCAGCAGAGATCTCGGGGTGGCCAAAAACATTCAGTACTTC.

V usage is TRBV4-3 and J usage is TRBJ2-1, with TRBD1 as a possible D gene (6 bases). The CDR3 extends over 17 amino acids. Deletions cut 2 bases from V and 0 bases from J, with 14 bases between. Germline CDR1 and CDR2: LGHNA and YSLEER. CDR3 sequence (DNA): TGCGCCAGCAGCCAAAGATTAGTGGGGGCCTCCTACAATGAGCAGTTCTTC. Translating it yields CASSQRLVGASYNEQFF.

This clonotype is a singleton in its sample. The genes are TRBV20-1 and TRBJ2-6; 11 bases line up with TRBD1. With V trimmed by 6 bases and J by 0 bases, 1 base remained unmatched. The CDR3 length is 15 residues. Germline V gives CDR1 DFQATT, CDR2 SNEGSKA (reference sequence). The CDR3 sequence: CSAGQGASGANVLTF. The CDR3 nucleotides read TGCAGTGCCGGACAGGGGGCCTCTGGGGCCAACGTCCTGACTTTC.

V is TRBV28 and J is TRBJ2-3; D might be TRBD1 or TRBD2, each matching 6 bases. The CDR3 covers 15 residues. V was trimmed by 6 bases and J by 7 bases, leaving 20 bases between them. Per germline, CDR1 MDHEN and CDR2 SYDVKM. CDR3 DNA sequence: TGTGCCAGCAGCCCCATTGGAGGGACACTAAATACGCAGTATTTT. Encoded protein: CASSPIGGTLNTQYF.

For this clonotype: A much bigger clone sits one base away, suggesting this may be a read error. The chain recombines TRBV29-1 with TRBJ1-5; D might be TRBD1 (5 bases). V was trimmed by 7 bases and J by 6 bases, leaving 16 bases between them. CDR1 is SQVTM and CDR2 is ANQGSEA in the germline V gene. This CDR3 has 13 amino acids. CDR3 coding DNA: TGCAGCGGTGTTACGGGTAGGGGTCAGCCCCAGCATTTT. As protein: CSGVTGRGQPQHF.

The V and J genes are TRBV30 and TRBJ1-6, with D possibly matching TRBD1 (5 bases). This CDR3 is 11 amino acids long. The V gene lost 5 bases and the J gene lost 14 bases, with 13 bases spanning the gap. CDR1 is GTSNPN, CDR2 SVGIG, per germline (reference sequence). The CDR3 DNA reads as TGTGCCTGGGGGAGTCGGACAACCCTCCACTTT. It translates to CAWGSRTTLHF.

This clonotype was counted a few times. The chain couples TRBV6-2 or TRBV6-3 to TRBJ1-1; no clear D gene. CDR1 is MNHEY and CDR2 is SVGEGT in the germline V gene. Trimming pared 5 bases from V and 0 bases from J, leaving 7 bases between. There are 13 residues in the CDR3. The CDR3 nucleotides are TGTGCCAGCAGTGACGACATGAACACTGAAGCTTTCTTT. The encoded protein is CASSDDMNTEAFF.

The rearrangement joins TRBV11-2 to TRBJ2-5; 10 positions match TRBD1. The DNA matches TRBJ2-7 better at its end, which makes the J call doubtful. The CDR3 is 17 amino acids. Germline V gene lookup returns CDR1 SGHAT and CDR2 FQNNGV. The CDR3 coding sequence is TGTGCCAGCAGACCAAACTCCGGGACAGGGGACTTCTACGAGCAGTACTTC. Residues: CASRPNSGTGDFYEQYF.

The CDR3 here is CSARTGGGIDTQYF. DNA of the CDR3: TGCAGTGCTAGGACAGGGGGCGGAATAGATACGCAGTATTTT. The chain joins TRBV20-1 to TRBJ2-3; 10 nucleotides match TRBD1. Germline V gene data show CDR1 as DFQATT and CDR2 as SNEGSKA (reference sequence). With V trimmed by 3 bases and J by 5 bases, 5 bases remained unmatched. The CDR3 is made up of 14 amino acids.

As concerns this clonotype: A read error is possible here, since a much larger clone lies one base away. V usage is TRBV28 and J usage is TRBJ2-6; D is undetermined. The V end lost 4 bases, the J end lost 0 bases, and 16 bases lay between the germline ends. CDR3 length: 18 amino acids. Looked up from germline, CDR1 is MDHEN and CDR2 is SYDVKM. The CDR3 here is CASSSLVSATSGANVLTF. For the CDR3, the DNA is TGTGCCAGCAGTTCGCTTGTTAGTGCCACCTCTGGGGCCAACGTCCTGACTTTC.

This chain uses TRBV28 with TRBJ1-2; TRBD1 aligns across 7 bases. The CDR3 runs to 12 residues. Germline V gene data show CDR1 as MDHEN and CDR2 as SYDVKM. Trimming took 8 bases from V and 6 from J; bases not matched to a gene: 6. The CDR3 region has the DNA TGTGCCAGCGAACAGGGGAGGAATGGCTACACCTTC. It encodes CASEQGRNGYTF.

Details on this clonotype: Being one base from a much bigger clone, this may be a read error. The CDR3 DNA is TGTGCCAGCAGCCCATTTAGGACTATTATCAATGAGCGGTTCTTC. Translated, it gives CASSPFRTIINERFF. V and J are TRBV7-9 and TRBJ2-1; TRBD2 might be the D (6 bases). Germline values: CDR1 SEHNR, CDR2 FQNEAQ (reference sequence). This CDR3 contains 15 residues.

This clonotype occurred a few times. This may stem from a read error, because a much larger clone lies one nucleotide away. The chain couples TRBV2 to TRBJ2-5; no definite D call. The germline V and J ends were trimmed by 6 bases and 1 base, with 6 bases remaining between them. The CDR3 runs 12 residues. Germline CDR1 and CDR2: SNHLY and FYNNEI. CDR3 nucleotide sequence: TGTGCCAGCAGCCAGAGCCAAGAGACCCAGTACTTC. This translates into CASSQSQETQYF.

The J gene is TRBJ2-7, the V gene TRBV2, with D possibly TRBD1 on 5 matching bases. CDR1 SNHLY and CDR2 FYNNEI come from the germline V gene. Trimming took off 8 bases at V and 3 bases at J, with 14 bases between the two ends. The CDR3 spans 13 residues. The CDR3 DNA follows: TGTGCCAGCGGGCTTCAGGGCGGCTACGAGCAGTACTTC. It is translated as CASGLQGGYEQYF.

The rearrangement joins TRBV7-2 to TRBJ2-3; D gene ambiguous. V lost 5 bases, J lost 3 bases, and 12 bases lay in between. The CDR3 has 14 amino acids. Per the germline V gene, CDR1 is SGHTA and CDR2 is FQGNSA. The CDR3 nucleotides are TGTGCCAGCAGCGCCGTCTACCTAACAGATACGCAGTATTTT. The encoded protein is CASSAVYLTDTQYF.

J is TRBJ2-5 and V is TRBV6-5; TRBD2 matches 13 bases. The J call may be in error: the DNA end matches TRBJ2-7 better. The CDR3 runs 20 residues. Germline V gene lookup returns CDR1 MNHEY and CDR2 SVGAGI. The CDR3 spells CASSLLLVPGLAGMWGEQYF. Written as DNA, the CDR3 is TGTGCCAGCAGTCTACTTTTAGTTCCGGGACTAGCGGGGATGTGGGGCGAGCAGTACTTC.

This clonotype was seen a few times. The chain joins TRBV21-1 to TRBJ2-3; TRBD1, as called in the table, went unchecked against the DNA. TRBV21-1 is recorded as a pseudogene. This CDR3 has 13 amino acids. The CDR3 region is CASIRGKDDTQYF. CDR3 coding DNA: TGTGCCAGCATCCGGGGCAAAGACGATACGCAGTATTTT.

The rearrangement uses TRBV12-3 or TRBV12-4 and TRBJ2-5; D is uncertain. Trimming stripped 3 bases from V and 7 bases from J, with 6 bases between. CDR3 size: 11 residues. DNA for the CDR3: TGTGCCAGCAGTTTCTATGGGACCCAGTACTTC. This encodes CASSFYGTQYF.

J is TRBJ2-1 and V is TRBV11-3; 7 bases are a match to TRBD2. The CDR3 runs to 12 residues. V lost 5 bases, J lost 12 bases, and 7 bases stayed unmatched. Germline V lookup: CDR1 SGHNT, CDR2 YENEEA. The CDR3 sequence: CASSPGGFVQFF. CDR3 bases: TGTGCCAGCAGCCCCGGGGGGTTCGTGCAGTTCTTC. Using reference TRBV11-3 and TRBJ2-1 for the parts outside the CDR3, the full variable domain is EAGVVQSPRYKIIEKKQPVAFWCNPISGHNTLYWYLQNLGQGPELLIRYENEEAVDDSQLPKDRFSAERLKGVDSTLKIQPAELGDSAVYLCASSPGGFVQFFGPGTRLTVL.

On this clonotype: This could be a read error, since a much larger clone is one nucleotide away. The chain carries TRBV28 and TRBJ2-7; 7 bases are a match to TRBD1. Germline loops: CDR1 MDHEN, CDR2 SYDVKM. This CDR3 contains 14 residues. V was clipped by 5 bases and J by 7 bases; unmatched bases: 11. CDR3: CASSLQGYPNEQYF. The CDR3 coding sequence is TGTGCCAGCAGTCTACAGGGGTACCCCAATGAGCAGTACTTC.

This clonotype was seen more than once but under ten times. V is TRBV20-1 and J is TRBJ1-1; 8 bases line up with TRBD1. The CDR3 sequence is 15 residues long. The trim removed 5 bases at V and 1 base at J, leaving 9 bases unmatched. Germline V CDR1 and CDR2: DFQATT, SNEGSKA (reference sequence). DNA of the CDR3: TGCAGTGCTGGGGACAGGACCCGGGGGAACACTGAAGCTTTCTTT. Translating it yields CSAGDRTRGNTEAFF.

The rearrangement joins TRBV29-1 to TRBJ1-1; no firm D call. Trimming stripped 4 bases from V and 0 bases from J, with 9 bases between. The CDR3 is 13 amino acids. Germline V gene lookup returns CDR1 SQVTM and CDR2 ANQGSEA. The CDR3 loop reads CSVVSGVNTEAFF. The CDR3 DNA reads as TGCAGCGTTGTTTCGGGTGTGAACACTGAAGCTTTCTTT. Full variable domain (remainder filled in from reference TRBV29-1 and TRBJ1-1): SAVISQKPSRDICQRGTSLTIQCQVDSQVTMMFWYRQQPGQSLTLIATANQGSEATYESGFVIDKFPISRPNLTFSTLTVSNMSPEDSSIYLCSVVSGVNTEAFFGQGTRLTVV.

This clonotype came up once. The chain couples TRBV29-1 to TRBJ2-4, with 12 bases lining up with TRBD2. V was pared by 0 bases and J by 1 base, with 16 bases of the junction left unmatched. Germline CDR1 is SQVTM and CDR2 is ANQGSEA. CDR3 length equals 21 residues. CDR3 DNA: TGCAGCGTTGAAGATCGAGGGGCTAGCGGGAGGGCCCTCGAGGCCAAAAACATTCAGTACTTC. Translated, it gives CSVEDRGASGRALEAKNIQYF. Variable domain in full (rest from reference TRBV29-1 and TRBJ2-4): SAVISQKPSRDICQRGTSLTIQCQVDSQVTMMFWYRQQPGQSLTLIATANQGSEATYESGFVIDKFPISRPNLTFSTLTVSNMSPEDSSIYLCSVEDRGASGRALEAKNIQYFGAGTRLSVL.

This chain uses TRBV27 with TRBJ1-2, with 8 nucleotides matching TRBD1. Germline CDR1 MNHEY, CDR2 SMNVEV (reference sequence). Trimming removed 8 bases from V and 8 bases from J; junction bases left unmatched: 13. The CDR3 runs 14 residues. The CDR3 region has the DNA TGTGCCAGCTGTAGACAGGGGTCGCCGGAGGGCTACACCTTC. This sequence encodes CASCRQGSPEGYTF.